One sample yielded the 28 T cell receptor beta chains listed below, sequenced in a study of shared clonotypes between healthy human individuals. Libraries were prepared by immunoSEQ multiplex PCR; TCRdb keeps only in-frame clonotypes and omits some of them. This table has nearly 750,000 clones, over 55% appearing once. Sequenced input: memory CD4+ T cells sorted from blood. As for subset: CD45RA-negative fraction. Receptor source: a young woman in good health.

CDR3 bases: TGTGCCAGTAGTATACCAGGGGTCACTGAAGCTTTCTTT. Translation gives CASSIPGVTEAFF. The J gene is TRBJ1-1, the V gene TRBV19, with D possibly TRBD1 on 6 matching bases. The CDR3 contains 13 residues. The germline gives CDR1 LNHDA, CDR2 SQIVND (reference sequence). Trimming shortened V by 2 bases and J by 4 bases, and 8 bases separated the two germline ends.

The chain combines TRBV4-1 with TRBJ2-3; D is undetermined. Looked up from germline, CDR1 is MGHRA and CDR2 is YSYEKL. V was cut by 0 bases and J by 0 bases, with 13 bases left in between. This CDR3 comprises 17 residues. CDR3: CASSQDSFLASTDTQYF. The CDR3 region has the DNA TGCGCCAGCAGCCAAGACAGCTTTTTAGCTAGCACAGATACGCAGTATTTT.

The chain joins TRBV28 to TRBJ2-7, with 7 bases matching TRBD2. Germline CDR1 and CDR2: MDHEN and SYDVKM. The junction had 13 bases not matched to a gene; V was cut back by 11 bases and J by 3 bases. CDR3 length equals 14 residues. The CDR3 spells CAGSSSGTYYEQYF. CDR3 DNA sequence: TGTGCCGGGTCTTCTAGCGGAACCTACTACGAGCAGTACTTC.

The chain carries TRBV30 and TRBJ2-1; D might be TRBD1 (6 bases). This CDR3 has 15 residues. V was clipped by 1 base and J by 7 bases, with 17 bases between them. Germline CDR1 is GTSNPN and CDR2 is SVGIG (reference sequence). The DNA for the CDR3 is TGTGCCTGGAGTGCCGGGTACAGGGTTAGGAATGAGCAGTTCTTC. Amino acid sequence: CAWSAGYRVRNEQFF. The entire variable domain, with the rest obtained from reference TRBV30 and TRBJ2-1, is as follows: SQTIHQWPATLVQPVGSPLSLECTVEGTSNPNLYWYRQAAGRGLQLLFYSVGIGQISSEVPQNLSASRPQDRQFILSSKKLLLSDSGFYLCAWSAGYRVRNEQFFGPGTRLTVL.

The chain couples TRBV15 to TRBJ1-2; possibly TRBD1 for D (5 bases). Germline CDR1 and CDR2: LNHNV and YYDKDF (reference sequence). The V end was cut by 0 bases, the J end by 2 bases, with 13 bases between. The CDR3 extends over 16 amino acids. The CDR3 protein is CATSRDGGGGNYGYTF. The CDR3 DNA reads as TGTGCCACCAGCAGAGATGGGGGAGGTGGAAACTATGGCTACACCTTC. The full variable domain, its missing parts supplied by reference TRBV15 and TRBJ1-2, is DAMVIQNPRYQVTQFGKPVTLSCSQTLNHNVMYWYQQKSSQAPKLLFHYYDKDFNNEADTPDNFQSRRPNTSFCFLDIRSPGLGDTAMYLCATSRDGGGGNYGYTFGSGTRLTVV.

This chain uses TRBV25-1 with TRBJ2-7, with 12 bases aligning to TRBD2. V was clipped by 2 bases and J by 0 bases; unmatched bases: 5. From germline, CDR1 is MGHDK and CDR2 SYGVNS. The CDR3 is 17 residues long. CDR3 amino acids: CASSERLAGGSSYEQYF. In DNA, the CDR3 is TGTGCCAGCAGTGAACGGCTAGCGGGAGGGAGCTCCTACGAGCAGTACTTC.

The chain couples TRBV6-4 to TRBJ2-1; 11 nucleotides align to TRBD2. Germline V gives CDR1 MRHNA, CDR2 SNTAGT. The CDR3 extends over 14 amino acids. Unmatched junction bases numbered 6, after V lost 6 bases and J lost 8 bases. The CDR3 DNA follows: TGTGCCAGCAGAACTAGCGGGAGTTCCTATGAGCAGTTCTTC. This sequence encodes CASRTSGSSYEQFF.

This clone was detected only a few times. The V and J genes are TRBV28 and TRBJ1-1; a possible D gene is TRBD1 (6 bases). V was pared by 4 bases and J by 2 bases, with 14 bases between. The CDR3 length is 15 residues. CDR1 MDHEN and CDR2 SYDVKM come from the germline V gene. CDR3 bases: TGTGCCAGCAGTTCGTGGGTCAGGGGAAACACTGAAGCTTTCTTT. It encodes CASSSWVRGNTEAFF.

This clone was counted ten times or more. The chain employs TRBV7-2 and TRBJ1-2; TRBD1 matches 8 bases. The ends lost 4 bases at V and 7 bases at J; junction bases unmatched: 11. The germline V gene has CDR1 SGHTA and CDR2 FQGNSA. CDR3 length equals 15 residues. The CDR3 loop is CASSSRQGMEAGYTF. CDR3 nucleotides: TGTGCCAGCAGCTCCAGACAGGGGATGGAGGCTGGCTACACCTTC.

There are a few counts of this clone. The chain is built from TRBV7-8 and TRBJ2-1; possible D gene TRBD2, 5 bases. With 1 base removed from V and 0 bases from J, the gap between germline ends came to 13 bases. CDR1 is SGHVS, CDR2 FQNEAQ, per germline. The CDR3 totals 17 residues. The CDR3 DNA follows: TGTGCCAGCAGCTTAGGAGGAGAGGGTAGCTCCTACAATGAGCAGTTCTTC. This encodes CASSLGGEGSSYNEQFF.

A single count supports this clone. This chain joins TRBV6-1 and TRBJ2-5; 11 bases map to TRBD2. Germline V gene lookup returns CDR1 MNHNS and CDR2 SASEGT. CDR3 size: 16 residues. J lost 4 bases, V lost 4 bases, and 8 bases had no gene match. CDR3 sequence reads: CASSALSGRALETQYF. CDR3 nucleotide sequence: TGTGCCAGCAGTGCCCTTAGCGGGAGGGCCTTAGAGACCCAGTACTTC.

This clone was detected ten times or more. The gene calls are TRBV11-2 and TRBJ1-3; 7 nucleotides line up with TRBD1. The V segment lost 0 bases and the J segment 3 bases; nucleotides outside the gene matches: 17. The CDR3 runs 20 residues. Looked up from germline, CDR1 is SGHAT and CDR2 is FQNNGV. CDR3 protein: CASSLEGINREGAHGNTIYF. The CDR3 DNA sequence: TGTGCCAGCAGCTTAGAGGGTATTAACAGGGAGGGGGCTCATGGAAACACCATATATTTT.

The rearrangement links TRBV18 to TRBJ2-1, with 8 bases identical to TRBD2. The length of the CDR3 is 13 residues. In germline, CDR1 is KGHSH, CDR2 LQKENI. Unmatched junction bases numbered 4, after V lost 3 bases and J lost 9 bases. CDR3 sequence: CASSPGLEPEQFF. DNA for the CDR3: TGTGCCAGCTCACCGGGACTAGAGCCTGAGCAGTTCTTC.

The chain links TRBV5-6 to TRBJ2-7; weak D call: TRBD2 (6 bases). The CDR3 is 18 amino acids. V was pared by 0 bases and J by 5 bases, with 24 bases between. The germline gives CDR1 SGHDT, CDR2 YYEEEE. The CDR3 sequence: CASSLGHGSSSLQNEQYF. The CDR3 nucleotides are TGTGCCAGCAGCTTGGGTCACGGGAGTTCCTCTTTGCAAAACGAGCAGTACTTC.

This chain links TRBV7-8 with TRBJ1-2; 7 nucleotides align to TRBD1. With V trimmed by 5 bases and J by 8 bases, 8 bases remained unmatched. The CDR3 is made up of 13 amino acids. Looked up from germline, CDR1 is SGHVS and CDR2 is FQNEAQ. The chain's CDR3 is CASSPGGGAGYTF. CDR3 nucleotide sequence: TGTGCCAGCAGCCCAGGGGGGGGAGCGGGCTACACCTTC.

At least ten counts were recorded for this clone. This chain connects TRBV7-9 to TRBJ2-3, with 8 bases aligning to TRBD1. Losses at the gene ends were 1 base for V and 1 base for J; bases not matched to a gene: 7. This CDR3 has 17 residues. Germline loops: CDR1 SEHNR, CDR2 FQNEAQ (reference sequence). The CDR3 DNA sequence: TGTGCCAGCAGCTTAGTCCAGGGGGCCTTTGGCACAGATACGCAGTATTTT. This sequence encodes CASSLVQGAFGTDTQYF.

CDR3 DNA: TGTGCCAGCAGTTCAATGGGACTAGCGGGAAAGCTGAGCAATGAGCAGTTCTTC. It yields the protein CASSSMGLAGKLSNEQFF. The V gene is TRBV27, the J gene TRBJ2-1, with TRBD2 identical over 13 bases. Germline CDR1 reads MNHEY; CDR2 reads SMNVEV (reference sequence). The CDR3 runs 18 residues. Trimming took 4 bases from V and 6 from J; bases not matched to a gene: 12.

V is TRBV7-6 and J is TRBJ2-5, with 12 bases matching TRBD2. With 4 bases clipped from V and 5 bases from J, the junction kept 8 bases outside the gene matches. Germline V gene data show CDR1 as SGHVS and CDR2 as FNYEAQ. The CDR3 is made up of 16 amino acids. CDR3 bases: TGTGCCAGCAGCTCGTGGACTAGCGGGACGGAGGAGACCCAGTACTTC. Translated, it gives CASSSWTSGTEETQYF.

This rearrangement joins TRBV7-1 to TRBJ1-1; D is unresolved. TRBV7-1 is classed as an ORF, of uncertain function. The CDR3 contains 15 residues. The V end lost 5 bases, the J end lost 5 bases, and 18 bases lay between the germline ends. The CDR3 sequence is CASSPDRMWGTEAFF. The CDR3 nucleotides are TGTGCCAGCAGCCCCGATCGGATGTGGGGAACTGAAGCTTTCTTT.

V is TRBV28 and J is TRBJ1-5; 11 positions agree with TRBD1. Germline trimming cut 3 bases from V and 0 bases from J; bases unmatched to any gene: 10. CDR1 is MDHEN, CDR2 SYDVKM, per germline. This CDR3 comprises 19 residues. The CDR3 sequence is CASSFILGTGGLSNQPQHF. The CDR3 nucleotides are TGTGCCAGCAGTTTTATTTTAGGGACAGGGGGTCTTAGCAATCAGCCCCAGCATTTT.

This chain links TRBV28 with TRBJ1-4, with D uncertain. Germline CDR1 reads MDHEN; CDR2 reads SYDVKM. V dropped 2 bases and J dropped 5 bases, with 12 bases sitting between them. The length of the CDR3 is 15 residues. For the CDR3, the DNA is TGTGCCAGCAGTTTAAGGCGAAGGTTAAATGAAAAACTGTTTTTT. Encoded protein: CASSLRRRLNEKLFF.

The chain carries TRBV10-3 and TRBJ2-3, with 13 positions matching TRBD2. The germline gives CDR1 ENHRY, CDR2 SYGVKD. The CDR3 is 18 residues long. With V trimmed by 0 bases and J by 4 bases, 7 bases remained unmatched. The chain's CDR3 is CAISESPGLAGVSDTQYF. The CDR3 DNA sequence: TGTGCCATCAGTGAGTCTCCAGGACTAGCGGGAGTTTCAGATACGCAGTATTTT.

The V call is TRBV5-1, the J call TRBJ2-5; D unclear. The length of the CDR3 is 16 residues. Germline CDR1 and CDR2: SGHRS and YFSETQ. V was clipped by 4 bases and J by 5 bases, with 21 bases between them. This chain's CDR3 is CASSPNLGLSLETQYF. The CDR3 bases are TGCGCCAGCAGCCCGAACTTAGGTTTATCTCTCGAGACCCAGTACTTC.

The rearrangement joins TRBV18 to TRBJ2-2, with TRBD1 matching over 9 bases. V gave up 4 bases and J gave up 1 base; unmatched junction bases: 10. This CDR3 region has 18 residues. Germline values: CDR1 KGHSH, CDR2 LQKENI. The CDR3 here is CASSLGQGPSWNTGELFF. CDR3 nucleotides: TGTGCCAGCTCACTGGGACAGGGACCCTCATGGAACACCGGGGAGCTGTTTTTT.

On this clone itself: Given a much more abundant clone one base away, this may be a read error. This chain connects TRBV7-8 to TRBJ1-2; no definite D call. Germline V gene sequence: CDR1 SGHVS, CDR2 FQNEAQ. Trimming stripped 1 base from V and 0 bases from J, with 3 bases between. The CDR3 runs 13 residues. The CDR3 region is CASSLGANYGYTF. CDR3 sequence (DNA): TGTGCCAGCAGCTTAGGGGCTAACTATGGCTACACCTTC.

The CDR3 protein is CASSLGRWDTQYF. The CDR3 region has the DNA TGTGCCAGCAGCTTGGGGAGATGGGATACGCAGTATTTT. V usage is TRBV5-6 and J usage is TRBJ2-3; D is uncertain. The germline V gene has CDR1 SGHDT and CDR2 YYEEEE. The CDR3 sequence is 13 residues long. Trimming took 0 bases from V and 6 from J, leaving 8 bases between them.

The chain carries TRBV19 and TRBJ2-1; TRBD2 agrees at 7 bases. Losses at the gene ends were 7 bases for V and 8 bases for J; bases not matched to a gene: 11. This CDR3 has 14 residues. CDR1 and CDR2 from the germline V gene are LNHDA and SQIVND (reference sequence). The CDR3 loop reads CASTDSGIRHEQFF. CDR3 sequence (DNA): TGTGCCAGTACCGACAGCGGGATACGGCATGAGCAGTTCTTC.

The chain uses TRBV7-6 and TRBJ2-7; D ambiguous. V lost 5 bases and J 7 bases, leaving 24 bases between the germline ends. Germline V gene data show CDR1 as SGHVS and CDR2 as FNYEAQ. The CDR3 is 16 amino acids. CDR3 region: CASSPRPPPAISEQYF. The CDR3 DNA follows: TGTGCCAGCAGCCCTCGCCCCCCCCCAGCGATCAGTGAGCAGTACTTC.